The present entry profiles one TCR beta chain with its context. What it binds is unknown. Germline CDR1 is SGHAT and CDR2 is FQNNGV. Trimming took off 1 base at V and 3 bases at J, with 7 bases between the two ends. The CDR3 covers 13 residues. Treated in the United States were all of the participants with HIV. This entry belongs to a study of long-term antiretroviral therapy in people with HIV. Study conclusions and caveats: Following ART, diversity rose but still fell short of transplant donor controls.

The assay used was immunoSEQ (version v3.0), run at survey level. The table came from immunoSEQ multiplex PCR; TCRdb's copy has only in-frame clones and leaves some out. The sample contains about 14,000 clones, roughly 88% of which appear only once. The source material was unsorted PBMCs, sampled 0.4 years after starting antiretroviral therapy. The chain carries TRBV11-2 and TRBJ2-7; D uncertain. The TCR was taken from a man aged 25 to 40 with HIV. CDR3 nucleotide sequence: TGTGCCAGCAGCTTAGGGGCGGACTACGAGCAGTACTTC. Translating it yields CASSLGADYEQYF.